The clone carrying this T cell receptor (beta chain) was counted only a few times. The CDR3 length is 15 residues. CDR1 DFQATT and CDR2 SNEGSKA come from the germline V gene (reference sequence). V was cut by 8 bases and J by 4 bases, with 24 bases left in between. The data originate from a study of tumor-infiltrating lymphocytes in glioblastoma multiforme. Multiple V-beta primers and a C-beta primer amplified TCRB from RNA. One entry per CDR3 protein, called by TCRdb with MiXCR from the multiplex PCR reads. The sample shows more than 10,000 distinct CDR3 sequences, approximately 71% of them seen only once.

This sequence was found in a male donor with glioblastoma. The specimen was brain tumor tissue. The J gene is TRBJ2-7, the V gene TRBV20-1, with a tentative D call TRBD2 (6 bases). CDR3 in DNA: TGCAGTACTATAGAAGGGACTTCGGAGAGTTACGAGCAGTACTTC. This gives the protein CSTIEGTSESYEQYF.